This T cell receptor (beta chain) was sequenced for a study of T cells in Graves' hyperthyroidism and ophthalmopathy. Germline lookup yields CDR1 SEHNR and CDR2 FQNEAQ (reference sequence). Trimming removed 5 bases at V and 1 base at J, with 11 bases between. The CDR3 covers 14 residues. A patient was excluded if there was uncontrolled infection, other autoimmune disease, pregnancy or lactation. TCR beta CDR3 regions were amplified from RNA transcripts. RT-PCR in the first round (using the HTBI primer set) targeted the TCR CDR3. TCRdb processed the multiplex PCR reads anew with MiXCR; each CDR3 protein has one entry. The profile covers 450,000 to 600,000 distinct CDR3 sequences, with less than 20% appearing a single time and over 45% taken by the ten largest. The table lists this clonotype with a few counts.

This clonotype originated in a man aged 40-49 years with Graves' ophthalmopathy. This chain connects TRBV7-9 to TRBJ1-1; a weak D match, TRBD1 (5 bases). Sequencing was carried out using blood. In DNA form, the CDR3 reads TGTGCCAGCAGCACATCGGGACGGAACACTGAAGCTTTCTTT. This translates into CASSTSGRNTEAFF. Combining the CDR3 with reference TRBV7-9 and TRBJ1-1 gives the whole variable domain DTGVSQNPRHKITKRGQNVTFRCDPISEHNRLYWYRQTLGQGPEFLTYFQNEAQLEKSRLLSDRFSAERPKGSFSTLEIQRTEQGDSAMYLCASSTSGRNTEAFFGQGTRLTVV.